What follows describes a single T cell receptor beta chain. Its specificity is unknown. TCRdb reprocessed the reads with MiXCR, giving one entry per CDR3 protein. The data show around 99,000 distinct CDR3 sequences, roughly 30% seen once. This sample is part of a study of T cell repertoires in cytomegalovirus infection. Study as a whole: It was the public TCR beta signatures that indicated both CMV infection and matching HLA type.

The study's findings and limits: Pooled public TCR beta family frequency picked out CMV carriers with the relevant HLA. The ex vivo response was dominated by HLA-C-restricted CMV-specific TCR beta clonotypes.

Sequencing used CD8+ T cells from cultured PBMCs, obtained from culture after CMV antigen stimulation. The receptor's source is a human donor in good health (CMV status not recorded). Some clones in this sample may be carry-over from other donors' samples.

The DNA of the CDR3 is TGTGCCAGCAGTCAGGCCCGGGACTCGCCGGCCCCCTACGAGCAGTACTTC. This translates into CASSQARDSPAPYEQYF. The gene calls are TRBV28 and TRBJ2-7; D is perhaps TRBD2 (6 bases). The CDR3 is made up of 17 amino acids. Trimming took 5 bases from V and 2 from J, leaving 22 bases between them. The germline CDR1 and CDR2 sequences are MDHEN and SYDVKM.